This is a list of T cell receptor beta chains from one sample in a study of cytotoxic CD8 clonotypes in ibrutinib-treated CLL. TCRdb's table, derived via immunoSEQ multiplex PCR, lists solely in-frame clones and lacks some. The sample lists almost 85,000 clones; about 82% were seen once. Sequences were derived from PBMCs, sampled before ibrutinib treatment. These TCRs come from a human donor with chronic lymphocytic leukemia. Both conserved end residues are part of each CDR3. Each record gives: clone size, V gene, J gene, D gene, CDR3 protein, CDR3 DNA. A D gene is named only where the DNA matches it firmly. Size tells how often a clone was seen (once, few, many) or the class of an expanded clone, and some rows leave it out.

clone size: .
V gene: TRBV2
J gene: TRBJ2-7
D gene: .
CDR3 protein: CVQMVDITYEQYF
CDR3 DNA: TGTGTCCAGATGGTAGACATAACCTACGAGCAGTACTTC

clone size: .
V gene: TRBV7-9
J gene: TRBJ2-7
D gene: .
CDR3 protein: CASSSLKAGTVYEQYF
CDR3 DNA: TGTGCCAGCAGCTCCCTTAAGGCGGGGACAGTCTACGAGCAGTACTTC

clone size: .
V gene: TRBV30
J gene: TRBJ2-1
D gene: .
CDR3 protein: CAWITKGGNEQFF
CDR3 DNA: TGTGCCTGGATTACGAAGGGGGGGAATGAGCAGTTCTTC

clone size: .
V gene: TRBV11-3
J gene: TRBJ2-5
D gene: TRBD2
CDR3 protein: CASSQLAGGAPTGEQYF
CDR3 DNA: TGTGCCAGCAGTCAACTAGCGGGAGGGGCCCCTACGGGGGAGCAGTACTTC

clone size: .
V gene: TRBV5-1
J gene: TRBJ2-7
D gene: .
CDR3 protein: CASSSIGGYEQYF
CDR3 DNA: TGCGCCAGCAGCTCTATAGGGGGTTACGAGCAGTACTTC

clone size: once
V gene: TRBV30
J gene: TRBJ2-3
D gene: .
CDR3 protein: CAWSVGRKGTDTQYF
CDR3 DNA: TGTGCCTGGAGTGTCGGTAGAAAAGGCACAGATACGCAGTATTTT

clone size: .
V gene: TRBV5-1
J gene: TRBJ1-1
D gene: .
CDR3 protein: CASKSKGRTNTEAFF
CDR3 DNA: TGCGCCAGTAAATCAAAAGGACGGACGAACACTGAAGCTTTCTTT

clone size: .
V gene: TRBV11-3
J gene: TRBJ2-1
D gene: .
CDR3 protein: CASSLGGVSYNEQFF
CDR3 DNA: TGTGCCAGCAGCTTAGGTGGCGTCTCCTACAATGAGCAGTTCTTC

clone size: .
V gene: TRBV29-1
J gene: TRBJ2-1
D gene: .
CDR3 protein: CSIVGSYNEQFF
CDR3 DNA: TGCAGCATCGTGGGCTCCTACAATGAGCAGTTCTTC

clone size: .
V gene: TRBV29-1
J gene: TRBJ2-4
D gene: .
CDR3 protein: CSVEIRGKAKNIQYF
CDR3 DNA: TGCAGCGTTGAAATTCGAGGCAAGGCAAAAAACATTCAGTACTTC

clone size: .
V gene: TRBV27
J gene: TRBJ1-1
D gene: TRBD1
CDR3 protein: CASSRQGVVGFTEAFF
CDR3 DNA: TGTGCCAGCAGCAGACAGGGGGTTGTCGGTTTCACTGAAGCTTTCTTT

clone size: .
V gene: TRBV19
J gene: TRBJ2-1
D gene: .
CDR3 protein: CASTSELGAKQFF
CDR3 DNA: TGTGCCAGTACCTCCGAACTGGGTGCCAAGCAGTTCTTC

clone size: .
V gene: TRBV5-1
J gene: TRBJ2-3
D gene: TRBD2
CDR3 protein: CASRRGLAGYTDTQYF
CDR3 DNA: TGCGCCAGCAGGCGGGGACTAGCGGGATACACAGATACGCAGTATTTT

clone size: once
V gene: TRBV14
J gene: TRBJ2-7
D gene: .
CDR3 protein: CASSRLGSPSYEQYF
CDR3 DNA: TGTGCCAGCAGCCGACTGGGTTCCCCTTCCTACGAGCAGTACTTC

clone size: .
V gene: TRBV11-3
J gene: TRBJ2-7
D gene: .
CDR3 protein: CASSLGRGPRREQYF
CDR3 DNA: TGTGCCAGCAGCTTAGGTAGGGGACCCCGACGCGAGCAGTACTTC

clone size: once
V gene: TRBV5-1
J gene: TRBJ2-2
D gene: TRBD2
CDR3 protein: CASSPGLAGGVNTGELFF
CDR3 DNA: TGCGCCAGCAGCCCCGGACTAGCGGGAGGGGTGAACACCGGGGAGCTGTTTTTT

clone size: .
V gene: TRBV7-3
J gene: TRBJ2-2
D gene: TRBD2
CDR3 protein: CASSSGLVSRELFF
CDR3 DNA: TGTGCCAGCAGCTCCGGACTAGTTAGCAGGGAGCTGTTTTTT

clone size: once
V gene: TRBV14
J gene: TRBJ2-5
D gene: .
CDR3 protein: CASSHDGGEFKETQYF
CDR3 DNA: TGTGCCAGCAGCCACGACGGCGGGGAATTTAAAGAGACCCAGTACTTC

clone size: .
V gene: TRBV7-3
J gene: TRBJ2-1
D gene: .
CDR3 protein: CASSPQQGSYNEQFF
CDR3 DNA: TGTGCCAGCAGCCCCCAACAGGGCTCCTACAATGAGCAGTTCTTC

clone size: .
V gene: TRBV7-3
J gene: TRBJ2-5
D gene: TRBD1
CDR3 protein: CASSLVSGGAQETQYF
CDR3 DNA: TGTGCCAGCAGCTTAGTATCAGGGGGTGCCCAAGAGACCCAGTACTTC

clone size: .
V gene: TRBV19
J gene: TRBJ2-3
D gene: TRBD2
CDR3 protein: CASRAGVTSGDTQYF
CDR3 DNA: TGTGCCAGCCGGGCAGGGGTCACTAGCGGAGATACGCAGTATTTT

clone size: .
V gene: TRBV6-1
J gene: TRBJ1-5
D gene: .
CDR3 protein: CASLRVLNQPQHF
CDR3 DNA: TGTGCCAGCCTCAGGGTTCTCAATCAGCCCCAGCATTTT

clone size: .
V gene: TRBV5-6
J gene: TRBJ2-7
D gene: .
CDR3 protein: CASSSGLTSYEQYF
CDR3 DNA: TGTGCCAGCAGCTCGGGACTGACATCCTACGAGCAGTACTTC

clone size: .
V gene: TRBV4-2
J gene: TRBJ2-1
D gene: TRBD2
CDR3 protein: CASSFILTSESYNEQFF
CDR3 DNA: TGTGCCAGCAGCTTCATCTTGACTAGCGAGTCCTACAATGAGCAGTTCTTC

clone size: once
V gene: TRBV5-5
J gene: TRBJ2-3
D gene: .
CDR3 protein: CASSLEPDTQYF
CDR3 DNA: TGTGCCAGCAGCTTGGAGCCAGATACGCAGTATTTT

clone size: .
V gene: TRBV7-8
J gene: TRBJ1-1
D gene: .
CDR3 protein: CASSLSRENTEAFF
CDR3 DNA: TGTGCCAGCAGCTTATCTAGGGAGAACACTGAAGCTTTCTTT

clone size: .
V gene: TRBV2
J gene: TRBJ2-3
D gene: TRBD2
CDR3 protein: CASSGGLAGEADTQYF
CDR3 DNA: TGTGCCAGCAGTGGGGGACTAGCGGGAGAGGCAGATACGCAGTATTTT

clone size: few
V gene: TRBV25-1
J gene: TRBJ1-5
D gene: .
CDR3 protein: CASSRTGDQPQHF
CDR3 DNA: TGTGCCAGCAGCAGGACGGGTGACCAGCCCCAGCATTTT

clone size: .
V gene: TRBV7-6
J gene: TRBJ2-5
D gene: TRBD2
CDR3 protein: CASSHPGGEKTQYF
CDR3 DNA: TGTGCCAGCAGCCACCCGGGGGGGGAAAAGACCCAGTACTTC

clone size: .
V gene: TRBV5-1
J gene: TRBJ2-1
D gene: TRBD2
CDR3 protein: CASSLVSAGAVEQFF
CDR3 DNA: TGCGCCAGCAGCTTGGTCAGCGCGGGAGCGGTTGAGCAGTTCTTC

clone size: .
V gene: TRBV18
J gene: TRBJ1-1
D gene: .
CDR3 protein: CASSPRRETNTEAFF
CDR3 DNA: TGTGCCAGCTCACCTCGAAGGGAAACGAACACTGAAGCTTTCTTT

clone size: .
V gene: TRBV7-9
J gene: TRBJ2-3
D gene: TRBD2
CDR3 protein: CASSLLLALYTDTQYF
CDR3 DNA: TGTGCCAGCAGCTTATTACTAGCGCTTTACACAGATACGCAGTATTTT

clone size: .
V gene: TRBV10-3
J gene: TRBJ2-3
D gene: TRBD2
CDR3 protein: CAISGGSGSSDTQYF
CDR3 DNA: TGTGCCATCAGTGGCGGTAGCGGGAGTTCAGATACGCAGTATTTT

clone size: .
V gene: TRBV10-3
J gene: TRBJ2-3
D gene: .
CDR3 protein: CAISESTVASFVDTQYF
CDR3 DNA: TGTGCCATCAGTGAGTCGACAGTAGCGTCCTTCGTAGATACGCAGTATTTT

clone size: .
V gene: TRBV15
J gene: TRBJ2-3
D gene: TRBD2
CDR3 protein: CATSKIRTSSTDTQYF
CDR3 DNA: TGTGCCACCAGCAAAATCCGGACTAGCAGTACAGATACGCAGTATTTT

clone size: .
V gene: TRBV30
J gene: TRBJ1-1
D gene: TRBD1
CDR3 protein: CAWSDKGQGFFTEAFF
CDR3 DNA: TGTGCCTGGAGTGATAAAGGACAGGGGTTTTTCACTGAAGCTTTCTTT

clone size: .
V gene: TRBV7-3
J gene: TRBJ2-1
D gene: TRBD2
CDR3 protein: CASSLTLAGGIHNEQFF
CDR3 DNA: TGTGCCAGCAGCTTAACTTTAGCGGGAGGGATCCACAATGAGCAGTTCTTC

clone size: .
V gene: TRBV5-8
J gene: TRBJ1-1
D gene: .
CDR3 protein: CASSLVYLGNTEAFF
CDR3 DNA: TGTGCCAGCAGCTTGGTGTATCTAGGGAACACTGAAGCTTTCTTT

clone size: .
V gene: TRBV5-1
J gene: TRBJ2-7
D gene: .
CDR3 protein: CASSLGGSYYEQYF
CDR3 DNA: TGCGCCAGCAGCTTGGGAGGTAGCTACTACGAGCAGTACTTC

clone size: once
V gene: TRBV27
J gene: TRBJ1-2
D gene: .
CDR3 protein: CASSLSRQPPGDYGYTF
CDR3 DNA: TGTGCCAGCAGTTTATCGAGACAGCCTCCCGGGGACTATGGCTACACCTTC

clone size: few
V gene: TRBV6-6
J gene: TRBJ2-3
D gene: .
CDR3 protein: CASSLWQDSTDTQYF
CDR3 DNA: TGTGCCAGCAGTCTTTGGCAGGACAGCACAGATACGCAGTATTTT

clone size: few
V gene: TRBV6-1
J gene: TRBJ1-1
D gene: .
CDR3 protein: CASRVTGTAGIEAFF
CDR3 DNA: TGTGCCAGCAGGGTTACCGGGACGGCCGGAATAGAAGCTTTCTTT

clone size: .
V gene: TRBV7-9
J gene: TRBJ2-4
D gene: .
CDR3 protein: CASSLEPYIQYF
CDR3 DNA: TGTGCCAGCAGCCTAGAACCCTACATTCAGTACTTC

clone size: .
V gene: TRBV19
J gene: TRBJ1-1
D gene: .
CDR3 protein: CASSPQVQKNTEAFF
CDR3 DNA: TGTGCCAGTAGCCCCCAGGTCCAAAAGAACACTGAAGCTTTCTTT

clone size: .
V gene: TRBV9
J gene: TRBJ2-2
D gene: .
CDR3 protein: CASSVALDGNTGELFF
CDR3 DNA: TGTGCCAGCAGCGTAGCTTTGGACGGTAACACCGGGGAGCTGTTTTTT

clone size: .
V gene: TRBV28
J gene: TRBJ1-2
D gene: .
CDR3 protein: CASSLWFRRQSFYGYTF
CDR3 DNA: TGTGCCAGCAGTTTATGGTTTAGGAGACAGTCCTTCTATGGCTACACCTTC

clone size: .
V gene: TRBV4-3
J gene: TRBJ1-1
D gene: TRBD1
CDR3 protein: CASSQAGGSEAFF
CDR3 DNA: TGCGCCAGCAGCCAAGCAGGGGGCTCTGAAGCTTTCTTT

clone size: .
V gene: TRBV4-1
J gene: TRBJ2-1
D gene: .
CDR3 protein: CASSRTGTGEYNEQFF
CDR3 DNA: TGCGCCAGCAGTCGTACCGGGACGGGGGAATACAATGAGCAGTTCTTC

clone size: .
V gene: TRBV4-3
J gene: TRBJ2-2
D gene: .
CDR3 protein: CASSQDPGPRVTGELFF
CDR3 DNA: TGCGCCAGCAGCCAAGATCCGGGACCCAGGGTCACCGGGGAGCTGTTTTTT

clone size: .
V gene: TRBV6-6
J gene: TRBJ2-7
D gene: TRBD1
CDR3 protein: CASSRQGAHEQYF
CDR3 DNA: TGTGCCAGCTCCCGACAGGGGGCCCACGAGCAGTACTTC

clone size: .
V gene: TRBV18
J gene: TRBJ1-1
D gene: .
CDR3 protein: CASSPGHTEAFF
CDR3 DNA: TGTGCCAGCTCACCGGGGCACACTGAAGCTTTCTTT

clone size: .
V gene: TRBV29-1
J gene: TRBJ2-5
D gene: .
CDR3 protein: CSPESGSGETQYF
CDR3 DNA: TGCAGCCCCGAATCCGGGAGCGGGGAGACCCAGTACTTC

clone size: once
V gene: TRBV9
J gene: TRBJ2-7
D gene: .
CDR3 protein: CASSVAISAEQYF
CDR3 DNA: TGTGCCAGCAGCGTGGCCATTAGCGCCGAGCAGTACTTC

clone size: .
V gene: TRBV19
J gene: TRBJ2-7
D gene: .
CDR3 protein: CASSIQDNFGYEQYF
CDR3 DNA: TGTGCCAGTAGTATCCAGGATAACTTCGGGTACGAGCAGTACTTC